Each of the 14 T cell receptor beta chains below was sequenced from the same sample in a study of low-dose radiotherapy and immunotherapy resistance in tumors. Gene-specific TRAV and TRBV primers were used for first-strand cDNA, covering alpha and beta chains. Using a constant-region primer together with a V-primer adapter, TCRs were subjected to 15 to 25 PCR cycles of amplification. TCRdb reprocessed the reads with MiXCR, giving one entry per CDR3 protein. This table holds about 97,000 distinct CDR3 sequences, less than 25% found once. This sample's time point: after trial treatment. Described treatment: LDRT plus nivolumab, ipilimumab, low-dose cyclophosphamide and aspirin (RACIN trial). The sample consisted of PBMCs, taken after low-dose radiotherapy plus immunotherapy. The receptors here all came from a male donor with prostate cancer.

A few counts support this clonotype. The J gene is TRBJ2-2, the V gene TRBV19; 7 bases map to TRBD2. The germline CDR1 and CDR2 sequences are LNHDA and SQIVND (reference sequence). This CDR3 is built from 15 residues. The J segment lost 5 bases and the V segment lost 5 bases, leaving 8 bases of the junction unmatched. This chain's CDR3 is CASSGLLGGTGELFF. For the CDR3, the DNA is TGTGCCAGTAGTGGGCTATTGGGGGGGACCGGGGAGCTGTTTTTT.

A few counts support this clonotype. Here the CDR3 reads CASSYRGGGSYNEQFF. The CDR3 DNA follows: TGTGCCAGCAGCTACAGAGGGGGGGGATCATACAATGAGCAGTTCTTC. This rearrangement joins TRBV28 to TRBJ2-1; a weak D match, TRBD2 (7 bases). Germline values: CDR1 MDHEN, CDR2 SYDVKM. The V end was cut by 6 bases, the J end by 4 bases, with 19 bases between. The CDR3 totals 16 residues.

V gene TRBV7-9 combines with J gene TRBJ1-3; D is uncertain. This CDR3 contains 16 residues. V lost 3 bases to trimming and J lost 2 bases, with 14 bases between them. Germline V gene lookup returns CDR1 SEHNR and CDR2 FQNEAQ (reference sequence). In nucleotides, the CDR3 is TGTGCCAGCAGCTTGGGGTCCGGACCAACTGGAAACACCATATATTTT. This codes for CASSLGSGPTGNTIYF.

This clonotype was found many times. V usage is TRBV6-2 or TRBV6-3 and J usage is TRBJ2-5; D gene ambiguous. Trimming shortened V by 10 bases and J by 5 bases, and 14 bases separated the two germline ends. The length of the CDR3 is 12 residues. Germline CDR1 is MNHEY and CDR2 is SVGEGT. This chain's CDR3 is CATPSQRETQYF. DNA for the CDR3: TGTGCCACCCCATCCCAACGGGAGACCCAGTACTTC.

Ten or more counts support this clonotype. The chain uses TRBV4-2 and TRBJ2-6, with D unresolved. The CDR3 is 17 amino acids. Trimming removed 0 bases at V and 2 bases at J, with 11 bases between. Germline CDR1 is LGHNA and CDR2 is YNFKEQ. The CDR3 region is CASSQDNSVAGANVLTF. DNA for the CDR3: TGTGCCAGCAGCCAAGATAACAGCGTGGCTGGGGCCAACGTCCTGACTTTC.

This clonotype was seen ten or more times. This rearrangement joins TRBV3-1 to TRBJ1-2; D is perhaps TRBD1 (6 bases). The length of the CDR3 is 13 residues. The ends were cut back, 1 base at V and 8 bases at J, with 11 bases in the middle. CDR1 and CDR2 from the germline V gene are LGHDT and YNNKEL (reference sequence). CDR3 region: CASSQGAGDGYTF. CDR3 DNA: TGTGCCAGCAGCCAAGGGGCAGGGGACGGCTACACCTTC.

The chain is built from TRBV29-1 and TRBJ2-1; D possibly uses TRBD1 or TRBD2 (5 bases each). The CDR3 covers 13 residues. The V end was cut by 4 bases, the J end by 5 bases, with 12 bases between. The germline V gene encodes CDR1 SQVTM and CDR2 ANQGSEA. CDR3 in amino acids: CSVVRDGNNEQFF. CDR3 nucleotides: TGCAGCGTTGTTCGGGACGGAAACAATGAGCAGTTCTTC.

This clonotype was counted ten times or more. This chain joins TRBV12-3 or TRBV12-4 and TRBJ1-5, with unresolved D. This CDR3 comprises 15 residues. Trimming left V 2 bases short and J 1 base short, with 9 bases between. The CDR3 DNA reads as TGTGCCAGCAGTTTATCGGATGGGAGCAATCAGCCCCAGCATTTT. Protein sequence: CASSLSDGSNQPQHF.

This clonotype appeared many times. The chain recombines TRBV2 with TRBJ2-3; D is undetermined. There are 15 residues in the CDR3. V lost 5 bases and J lost 0, with 12 bases in between. CDR1 and CDR2 from the germline V gene are SNHLY and FYNNEI. The CDR3 DNA reads TGTGCCAGCAGTTCCGTTCCGGTTAGCACAGATACGCAGTATTTT. Residues: CASSSVPVSTDTQYF.

The table lists this clonotype with many counts. This chain uses TRBV7-8 with TRBJ2-5, with 10 bases aligning to TRBD2. CDR1 and CDR2 from the germline V gene are SGHVS and FQNEAQ. V dropped 2 bases and J dropped 1; count of bases not matched to a gene: 1. This CDR3 has 15 residues. CDR3 protein: CASSLRLAGQETQYF. CDR3 coding DNA: TGTGCCAGCAGCTTAAGACTAGCGGGCCAAGAGACCCAGTACTTC.

This clonotype has only a few counts. The chain couples TRBV28 to TRBJ2-1, with 9 positions matching TRBD2. V dropped 7 bases and J dropped 8; count of bases not matched to a gene: 6. Per germline, CDR1 MDHEN and CDR2 SYDVKM. This CDR3 is built from 13 residues. The CDR3 sequence: CASTTSGLDEQFF. The CDR3 nucleotides read TGTGCCAGCACGACTAGCGGCTTAGATGAGCAGTTCTTC.

This clonotype was counted many times. The chain carries TRBV10-3 and TRBJ2-3; possibly TRBD1 or TRBD2 for D (5 bases each). Germline CDR1 ENHRY, CDR2 SYGVKD. The ends were cut back, 0 bases at V and 1 base at J, with 8 bases in the middle. There are 15 residues in the CDR3. CDR3 in amino acids: CAISESGRGTDTQYF. DNA for the CDR3: TGTGCCATCAGTGAGTCGGGACGGGGCACAGATACGCAGTATTTT.

Many counts were recorded for this clonotype. This chain connects TRBV19 to TRBJ2-7, with 12 bases aligning to TRBD2. With 4 bases clipped from V and 3 bases from J, the junction kept 7 bases outside the gene matches. This CDR3 comprises 16 residues. Germline values: CDR1 LNHDA, CDR2 SQIVND (reference sequence). This chain's CDR3 is CASSTKLAGGDYEQYF. DNA for the CDR3: TGTGCCAGTAGTACAAAACTAGCGGGGGGCGACTACGAGCAGTACTTC.

The V and J genes are TRBV10-3 and TRBJ1-5, with D unclear. The CDR3 totals 12 residues. Germline lookup yields CDR1 ENHRY and CDR2 SYGVKD. V was trimmed by 9 bases and J by 5 bases, leaving 11 bases between them. CDR3 DNA sequence: TGTGCCATTGGACGGCAAGATCAGCCCCAGCATTTT. It specifies CAIGRQDQPQHF.